The 27 T cell receptor beta chains below come from one sample, sequenced in a study of blood T cell repertoires in COVID-19. The assay was immunoSEQ multiplex PCR, and TCRdb's table has in-frame clones only and misses some. The sample includes hundreds of thousands of clones, around 87% of them seen just once. Specimen: PBMCs or T cells enriched from blood (not recorded which). All receptors come from a man aged 40-50 years in a cohort exposed to, infected with or recovered from COVID-19 (not recorded which).

The chain is built from TRBV29-1 and TRBJ1-2, with 10 bases fitting TRBD1. Unmatched junction bases numbered 9, after V lost 7 bases and J lost 13 bases. The CDR3 has 11 residues. Germline V lookup: CDR1 SQVTM, CDR2 ANQGSEA. CDR3: CSAGPGQGPTF. CDR3 sequence (DNA): TGCAGCGCCGGACCGGGACAGGGGCCCACCTTC.

The rearrangement joins TRBV29-1 to TRBJ1-2, with TRBD1 identical over 10 bases. Germline V gene sequence: CDR1 SQVTM, CDR2 ANQGSEA. CDR3 size: 17 residues. With 1 base clipped from V and 1 base from J, the junction kept 9 bases outside the gene matches. The CDR3 nucleotides are TGCAGCGTTGAAGGTGGGACAGGGGAAGTAATTAACTATGGCTACACCTTC. It specifies CSVEGGTGEVINYGYTF.

The rearrangement joins TRBV7-8 to TRBJ2-7; 11 bases match TRBD2. The CDR3 runs to 15 residues. The V gene end was trimmed by 1 base and the J gene end by 3 bases; junction bases not matched to a gene: 2. In germline, CDR1 is SGHVS, CDR2 FQNEAQ. The CDR3 loop reads CASSLVGLADYEQYF. The CDR3 DNA follows: TGTGCCAGCAGCTTAGTGGGACTAGCGGACTACGAGCAGTACTTC.

V and J are TRBV9 and TRBJ2-1, with 9 bases matching TRBD2. This CDR3 comprises 15 residues. Germline assignment: CDR1 SGDLS and CDR2 YYNGEE. V lost 0 bases, J lost 2 bases, and 0 bases stayed unmatched. DNA for the CDR3: TGTGCCAGCAGCGTAGGACTAGCGGCCTACAATGAGCAGTTCTTC. Its translation is CASSVGLAAYNEQFF.

The chain's CDR3 is CASSVPGHEGTYEQYF. The CDR3 DNA follows: TGTGCCAGCAGTGTGCCGGGACATGAGGGCACCTACGAGCAGTACTTC. The J gene is TRBJ2-7, the V gene TRBV6-1; D might be TRBD1 (6 bases). The V end was cut by 4 bases, the J end by 2 bases, with 18 bases between. This CDR3 contains 16 residues. Germline V gene sequence: CDR1 MNHNS, CDR2 SASEGT.

In its sample, this clone was seen once. V and J are TRBV5-5 and TRBJ1-2; D possibly corresponds to TRBD1 (6 bases). The CDR3 runs 13 residues. Germline assignment: CDR1 SGHKS and CDR2 YYEKEE (reference sequence). The V end was cut by 0 bases, the J end by 5 bases, with 8 bases between. The CDR3 loop reads CASSLGGGYGYTF. CDR3 nucleotides: TGTGCCAGCAGCTTGGGAGGGGGTTATGGCTACACCTTC. Supplemented by reference TRBV5-5 and TRBJ1-2, the full variable domain reads DAGVTQSPTHLIKTRGQQVTLRCSPISGHKSVSWYQQVLGQGPQFIFQYYEKEERGRGNFPDRFSARQFPNYSSELNVNALLLGDSALYLCASSLGGGYGYTFGSGTRLTVV.

The chain joins TRBV4-2 to TRBJ2-5; D is possibly TRBD2 (5 bases). The V gene lost 4 bases and the J gene lost 1 base, with 16 bases spanning the gap. The length of the CDR3 is 16 residues. Germline V gene sequence: CDR1 LGHNA, CDR2 YNFKEQ. The CDR3: CASSLFEDSTQETQYF. Written as DNA, the CDR3 is TGTGCCAGCAGCCTTTTTGAGGACTCGACCCAAGAGACCCAGTACTTC.

The genes are TRBV9 and TRBJ2-4; 10 bases agree with TRBD1. V was clipped by 4 bases and J by 6 bases; unmatched bases: 10. CDR1 and CDR2 from the germline V gene are SGDLS and YYNGEE. This CDR3 is built from 16 residues. DNA for the CDR3: TGTGCCAGCAGCACGCCGACAGGGGGCGGAAGAAACATTCAGTACTTC. The encoded protein is CASSTPTGGGRNIQYF.

This clone came up once. The chain joins TRBV7-9 to TRBJ2-3; 11 nucleotides line up with TRBD2. J was trimmed by 5 bases and V by 5 bases; bases with no gene match: 6. The CDR3 totals 15 residues. Per the germline V gene, CDR1 is SEHNR and CDR2 is FQNEAQ (reference sequence). The CDR3 loop is CASSVTSGSVDTQYF. In nucleotides, the CDR3 is TGTGCCAGCAGCGTAACTAGCGGGAGTGTAGATACGCAGTATTTT.

V gene TRBV15 combines with J gene TRBJ1-3; no firm D call. Trimming pared 0 bases from V and 3 bases from J, leaving 12 bases between. The CDR3 runs to 16 residues. The germline CDR1 and CDR2 sequences are LNHNV and YYDKDF (reference sequence). The CDR3 spells CATSRDVIGGGNTIYF. The DNA for the CDR3 is TGTGCCACCAGCAGAGATGTAATCGGCGGTGGAAACACCATATATTTT.

This clone was counted a few times. This chain links TRBV25-1 with TRBJ1-4, with TRBD1 identical over 7 bases. Germline loops: CDR1 MGHDK, CDR2 SYGVNS. V shed 5 bases and J 8 bases; nucleotides not matched to a gene: 11. This CDR3 has 15 residues. CDR3 in DNA: TGTGCCAGCAGTAACCCGACAGGGAGAGGGGAAAAACTGTTTTTT. Protein sequence: CASSNPTGRGEKLFF.

The J gene is TRBJ2-3, the V gene TRBV6-4, with 13 bases that match TRBD2. With 0 bases clipped from V and 9 bases from J, the junction kept 6 bases outside the gene matches. The CDR3 runs 16 residues. Germline CDR1 MRHNA, CDR2 SNTAGT. CDR3 nucleotide sequence: TGTGCCAGCAGTGACTCGTCTGGGACTAGCGGGATAACGCAGTATTTT. Its protein product is CASSDSSGTSGITQYF.

The rearrangement uses TRBV7-9 and TRBJ1-5; D perhaps matches TRBD1 (5 bases). This CDR3 comprises 13 residues. Germline V CDR1 and CDR2: SEHNR, FQNEAQ (reference sequence). The germline V and J ends were trimmed by 5 bases and 10 bases, with 15 bases remaining between them. CDR3 sequence: CASSPGLSLPQHF. The CDR3 DNA follows: TGTGCCAGCAGCCCGGGACTCTCCTTACCCCAGCATTTT.

The chain uses TRBV5-1 and TRBJ2-7; possibly TRBD1 for D (6 bases). Germline V gene lookup returns CDR1 SGHRS and CDR2 YFSETQ. V lost 0 bases, J lost 4 bases, and 11 bases lay in between. CDR3 length: 14 residues. CDR3: CASSLEAGTYEQYF. The CDR3 nucleotides are TGCGCCAGCAGCTTGGAGGCAGGGACATACGAGCAGTACTTC. The complete variable domain, with remaining parts taken from reference TRBV5-1 and TRBJ2-7, reads KAGVTQTPRYLIKTRGQQVTLSCSPISGHRSVSWYQQTPGQGLQFLFEYFSETQRNKGNFPGRFSGRQFSNSRSEMNVSTLELGDSALYLCASSLEAGTYEQYFGPGTRLTVT.

V and J are TRBV19 and TRBJ1-2, with D perhaps matching TRBD1 (5 bases). From germline, CDR1 is LNHDA and CDR2 SQIVND (reference sequence). Trimming took 10 bases from V and 1 from J, leaving 16 bases between them. The CDR3 runs to 14 residues. CDR3 in DNA: TGTGCCACTAAGCGCGCAGGGATTAACTATGGCTACACCTTC. Encoded protein: CATKRAGINYGYTF.

The rearrangement uses TRBV2 and TRBJ1-6, with 10 nucleotides matching TRBD1. The CDR3 spans 13 residues. Germline lookup yields CDR1 SNHLY and CDR2 FYNNEI. The ends lost 9 bases at V and 9 bases at J; junction bases unmatched: 5. The CDR3 region is CARLRDRGSPLHF. CDR3 in DNA: TGTGCCAGACTACGGGACAGGGGTTCACCCCTCCACTTT.

The chain recombines TRBV3-1 (or the pseudogene TRBV3-2) with TRBJ2-7, with 8 positions matching TRBD1. CDR1 and CDR2 (germline): LGHDT, YNNKEL (reference sequence). The CDR3 length is 15 residues. V lost 2 bases to trimming and J lost 7 bases; unmatched junction nucleotides: 10. The CDR3, as DNA: TGTGCCAGCAGCCAACTCCGGACAGGGATTCAAGAGCAGTACTTC. Translation: CASSQLRTGIQEQYF.

The rearrangement joins TRBV5-1 to TRBJ1-3, with 7 positions matching TRBD1. Germline V gene data show CDR1 as SGHRS and CDR2 as YFSETQ. Germline trimming cut 7 bases from V and 2 bases from J; bases unmatched to any gene: 15. The CDR3 extends over 17 amino acids. In DNA form, the CDR3 reads TGCGCCAGCCAGACGGGACCACAGGGGCTGACTGGAAACACCATATATTTT. Its protein is CASQTGPQGLTGNTIYF.

The genes are TRBV18 and TRBJ2-7; 15 bases are a match to TRBD2. V was clipped by 2 bases and J by 3 bases; unmatched bases: 2. The CDR3 runs 16 residues. Per germline, CDR1 KGHSH and CDR2 LQKENI. CDR3 amino acids: CASSPLGLAGGYEQYF. For the CDR3, the DNA is TGTGCCAGCTCACCATTGGGACTAGCGGGAGGCTACGAGCAGTACTTC.

The chain carries TRBV28 and TRBJ1-5; the match to TRBD1 covers 8 bases. The V and J ends lost 6 bases and 6 bases, in that order; junction bases with no gene match: 4. Germline CDR1 MDHEN, CDR2 SYDVKM. The CDR3 length is 13 residues. CDR3: CASRTGAGQPQHF. DNA of the CDR3: TGTGCCAGCAGGACAGGGGCCGGTCAGCCCCAGCATTTT.

V usage is TRBV19 and J usage is TRBJ2-2, with TRBD2 identical over 7 bases. The CDR3 is 15 amino acids. CDR1 is LNHDA, CDR2 SQIVND, per germline (reference sequence). Trimming cost V 7 bases and J 2 bases; bases outside gene matches: 7. CDR3 bases: TGTGCCAGTAAAGCGGGACGCATTAACACCGGGGAGCTGTTTTTT. Translating gives CASKAGRINTGELFF.

The chain uses TRBV28 and TRBJ1-1, with D uncertain. V was shortened by 9 bases and J by 4 bases, with 12 bases between the two germline ends. The CDR3 totals 12 residues. CDR1 is MDHEN, CDR2 SYDVKM, per germline. CDR3 region: CASHYPFTEAFF. CDR3 DNA sequence: TGTGCCAGTCACTATCCATTCACTGAAGCTTTCTTT.

The J gene is TRBJ2-3, the V gene TRBV11-2; the match to TRBD2 covers 8 bases. The CDR3 has 11 residues. The V gene end was trimmed by 8 bases and the J gene end by 6 bases; junction bases not matched to a gene: 1. Germline V lookup: CDR1 SGHAT, CDR2 FQNNGV. CDR3 amino acids: CASGTRDTQYF. The CDR3 nucleotides read TGTGCCAGCGGGACTAGGGATACGCAGTATTTT.

The chain recombines TRBV3-1 (or the pseudogene TRBV3-2) with TRBJ1-1, with 9 bases lining up with TRBD1. CDR3 length equals 18 residues. V trimming: 4 bases; J trimming: 0 bases; junction bases outside the gene matches: 12. The V gene's germline CDR1 is LGHDT and CDR2 YNNKEL (reference sequence). The CDR3 coding sequence is TGTGCCAGCAGCCGTGAGACAGGGGGAGGTTGGATGAACACTGAAGCTTTCTTT. Protein product: CASSRETGGGWMNTEAFF.

The gene calls are TRBV5-1 and TRBJ1-2, with a tentative D call TRBD1 (6 bases). Germline V lookup: CDR1 SGHRS, CDR2 YFSETQ. The ends were cut back, 4 bases at V and 2 bases at J, with 12 bases in the middle. The CDR3 covers 14 residues. The CDR3 region has the DNA TGCGCCAGCAGCGCACAGGGAACGAACTATGGCTACACCTTC. Translated: CASSAQGTNYGYTF.

CDR3 in DNA: TGCGCCAGCAGCCGATGGGGGGGGAACATCTACAATGAGCAGTTCTTC. Translated: CASSRWGGNIYNEQFF. V usage is TRBV4-1 and J usage is TRBJ2-1; 7 positions match TRBD2. CDR3 length: 16 amino acids. V was clipped by 4 bases and J by 3 bases; unmatched bases: 9. Germline CDR1 is MGHRA and CDR2 is YSYEKL.

The gene calls are TRBV7-2 and TRBJ2-1; 12 bases match TRBD2. Germline V gene lookup returns CDR1 SGHTA and CDR2 FQGNSA. The CDR3 totals 14 residues. V was pared by 4 bases and J by 10 bases, with 5 bases of the junction left unmatched. The CDR3 nucleotides are TGTGCCAGCAGCTCCTGGACTAGCGGGACCGAGCAGTTCTTC. Translating it yields CASSSWTSGTEQFF.